Detailed here is one T cell receptor (beta chain). Sequencing was performed with immunoSEQ multiplex PCR; in TCRdb, only in-frame clones are kept and a portion is missing. The sample holds about 58,000 clones; about 90% are singletons and the top ten take nearly 0.5%. This entry belongs to a study of T cell changes during pregnancy in multiple sclerosis. Germline CDR1 and CDR2: SGHTA and FQGNSA. This CDR3 region has 16 residues. V lost 0 bases to trimming and J lost 0 bases, with 8 bases between them. The sample was CD4+ T cells from peripheral blood mononuclear cells, taken after pregnancy. This receptor was obtained from a female donor in good health, enrolled as a control in a pregnancy study. V and J are TRBV7-2 and TRBJ1-4; D gene unclear. The CDR3 here is CASSLAPPSTNEKLFF. Written as DNA, the CDR3 is TGTGCCAGCAGCTTAGCTCCCCCTTCAACTAATGAAAAACTGTTTTTT.